This T cell receptor (beta chain) emerged from a study of blood T cell repertoires in COVID-19. At the level of the study: Material from acute and convalescent COVID-19 was sourced from the United States, Italy and Spain. PBMCs, B-cell-depleted T cells, or T cells provided the cDNA or gDNA that made up the material.

This CDR3 has 13 amino acids. Germline lookup yields CDR1 MDHEN and CDR2 SYDVKM. Trimming removed 5 bases at V and 5 bases at J, with 12 bases between. Patients of the Seattle cohort, enrolled during active infection, were followed longitudinally. Original methodology: Reference gene primer amplification gave estimated nucleated cell counts. Profiled with immunoSEQ multiplex PCR; TCRdb holds only in-frame clones, not every one. The DNA gave D and trimming, while V, J and clone size come from that table. The table has about 170,000 clones, around 90% seen once. Sequencing was performed on peripheral blood. The receptor was isolated from a man between 18 and 35 years old with COVID-19, enrolled during active disease. The rearrangement joins TRBV28 to TRBJ1-2; no firm D call. The CDR3 loop is CASSPGLTYGYTF. The DNA of the CDR3 is TGTGCCAGCAGTCCCGGACTGACTTATGGCTACACCTTC.